Below, 8 T cell receptor beta chains from the same sample are listed, as sequenced in a study of blood T cell repertoires in COVID-19. Profiled with immunoSEQ multiplex PCR; TCRdb holds only in-frame clones, not every one. The data show tens of thousands of clones, around four fifths seen once. Sequencing was carried out using peripheral blood. The receptors were gathered from a woman aged 55-69 years with acute or convalescent COVID-19.

This sequence joins TRBV27 and TRBJ1-6; 8 bases are a match to TRBD1. Germline V gene sequence: CDR1 MNHEY, CDR2 SMNVEV (reference sequence). V was pared by 1 base and J by 7 bases, with 6 bases of the junction left unmatched. The CDR3 length is 16 residues. CDR3 sequence reads: CASSLLQGVRNSPLHF. CDR3 sequence (DNA): TGTGCCAGCAGTTTATTACAGGGGGTGCGGAATTCACCCCTCCACTTT.

The rearrangement links TRBV28 to TRBJ1-1; D unresolved. V lost 0 bases and J lost 0, with 8 bases in between. This CDR3 is 15 amino acids long. Germline V gene data show CDR1 as MDHEN and CDR2 as SYDVKM. The CDR3 sequence: CASSLWAGLNTEAFF. As DNA, the CDR3 is TGTGCCAGCAGTTTATGGGCGGGTTTGAACACTGAAGCTTTCTTT. Looking up the rest from reference TRBV28 and TRBJ1-1 gives the full variable domain: DVKVTQSSRYLVKRTGEKVFLECVQDMDHENMFWYRQDPGLGLRLIYFSYDVKMKEKGDIPEGYSVSREKKERFSLILESASTNQTSMYLCASSLWAGLNTEAFFGQGTRLTVV.

This clone was seen just once. CDR3 DNA: TGTGCCAGCAGCTTACGAGCGGGAGGGAATAATGAGCAGTTCTTC. Translated: CASSLRAGGNNEQFF. The V and J genes are TRBV7-9 and TRBJ2-1; 10 bases map to TRBD2. The germline V gene encodes CDR1 SEHNR and CDR2 FQNEAQ (reference sequence). The CDR3 covers 15 residues. V trimming: 2 bases; J trimming: 7 bases; junction bases outside the gene matches: 5.

The rearrangement uses TRBV27 and TRBJ1-5; no clear D. CDR1 and CDR2 from the germline V gene are MNHEY and SMNVEV (reference sequence). The CDR3 loop spans 14 amino acids. The V and J ends lost 3 bases and 7 bases respectively, with 13 bases between them. The CDR3 reads CASSFVGRGQPQHF. CDR3 nucleotide sequence: TGTGCCAGCAGTTTTGTTGGGCGCGGGCAGCCCCAGCATTTT.

The chain is built from TRBV19 and TRBJ1-6, with 8 bases lining up with TRBD1. With V trimmed by 6 bases and J by 4 bases, 5 bases remained unmatched. Germline values: CDR1 LNHDA, CDR2 SQIVND (reference sequence). CDR3 length: 15 amino acids. In DNA form, the CDR3 reads TGTGCCAGTAGGACAGGGGACTCATATAATTCACCCCTCCACTTT. As protein: CASRTGDSYNSPLHF.

The chain recombines TRBV28 with TRBJ2-7; 12 positions match TRBD2. V gave up 6 bases and J gave up 2 bases; unmatched junction bases: 5. This CDR3 region has 15 residues. CDR1 and CDR2 from the germline V gene are MDHEN and SYDVKM. The DNA for the CDR3 is TGTGCCAGCAGCTCAACTAGCGGGGGGCCCTACGAGCAGTACTTC. It translates to CASSSTSGGPYEQYF.

V usage is TRBV19 and J usage is TRBJ1-5; 8 bases agree with TRBD1. Trimming cost V 9 bases and J 5 bases; bases outside gene matches: 9. The CDR3 is made up of 14 amino acids. Germline CDR1 and CDR2: LNHDA and SQIVND (reference sequence). CDR3 DNA: TGTGCCAGCCGACAGGGGCAGGGTTATCAGCCCCAGCATTTT. Translating gives CASRQGQGYQPQHF.

The chain couples TRBV30 to TRBJ1-2; D is possibly TRBD1 (6 bases). CDR1 is GTSNPN and CDR2 is SVGIG in the germline V gene (reference sequence). This CDR3 is built from 14 residues. V was trimmed by 4 bases and J by 4 bases, leaving 16 bases between them. The CDR3 loop is CAWTPSGRGYGYTF. CDR3 DNA sequence: TGTGCCTGGACCCCGAGCGGCAGGGGCTATGGCTACACCTTC.